The following is a T cell receptor beta chain sequence with its context. The antigen remains undetermined. The germline CDR1 and CDR2 sequences are SGHNT and YYREEE (reference sequence). V shed 0 bases and J shed 9 bases, with 7 bases lying between them. The CDR3 spans 12 residues. This entry comes from a study of OX40 agonist ivuxolimab in advanced cancers. Study context: Patients enrolled in dose escalation were diagnosed with hepatocellular carcinoma, melanoma, renal cell or head and neck cancer. Findings and limits, study-wide: The study did not work out the antigen specificity of the expanded peripheral T cells.

Measured with immunoSEQ multiplex PCR; TCRdb has only the in-frame clones, and not every one. The profile covers 75,000 to 90,000 clones, with roughly 92% appearing a single time and about 0.63% taken by the ten largest. This chain connects TRBV5-4 to TRBJ2-1, with a tentative D call TRBD1 (5 bases). The sequence derives from an adult with an advanced solid tumor such as melanoma, head and neck, liver or kidney cancer. The sample here was CD4+ or CD8+ T cells sorted from blood, taken in a trial of the OX40 agonist ivuxolimab. The CDR3 reads CASSLVQGEQFF. For the CDR3, the DNA is TGTGCCAGCAGCTTGGTGCAGGGTGAGCAGTTCTTC.